The rows below give T cell receptor beta chains drawn from one sample of a study of T cells in Graves' hyperthyroidism and ophthalmopathy. TCRdb re-called the multiplex PCR reads with MiXCR, one entry per CDR3 protein. Of 600,000 to 850,000 distinct CDR3 sequences in the sample, roughly 20% were seen once. Sequencing was carried out using blood. The receptors come from a woman aged 50 to 65 with Graves' hyperthyroidism that later progressed to Graves' ophthalmopathy. Both conserved end residues are part of each CDR3. The D gene is left open where the match is weak. The size field is filled for only some rows; it gives once, few, many or a size class.

D gene	clone size	V gene	J gene	CDR3 length	CDR3 protein	CDR3 DNA
NA	few	TRBV19	TRBJ2-2	13	CASSVPPTGELFF	TGTGCCAGTAGCGTTCCGCCCACCGGGGAGCTGTTTTTT
NA	NA	TRBV5-1	TRBJ1-4	13	CASTGAGDEKLFF	TGCGCCAGCACGGGGGCGGGGGATGAAAAACTGTTTTTT
NA	NA	TRBV9	TRBJ1-1	17	CASSVGLRAGLNTEAFF	TGTGCCAGCAGCGTAGGTCTCAGGGCAGGGTTGAACACTGAAGCTTTCTTT
NA	NA	TRBV29-1	TRBJ1-2	11	CSVVSFYGYTF	TGCAGCGTTGTTAGCTTCTATGGCTACACCTTC
NA	NA	TRBV10-3	TRBJ1-1	15	CAISDPDKMNTEAFF	TGTGCCATCAGTGACCCGGACAAGATGAATACTGAAGCTTTCTTT
TRBD1	few	TRBV12-3/TRBV12-4	TRBJ2-1	16	CASRPDRASSYNEQFF	TGTGCCAGCAGGCCGGACAGGGCGAGCTCCTACAATGAGCAGTTCTTC
NA	NA	TRBV4-1	TRBJ2-3	14	CASSQGQLVYTQYF	TGCGCCAGCAGCCAAGGGCAGCTCGTGTATACGCAGTATTTT
TRBD1	NA	TRBV29-1	TRBJ1-1	13	CSVEDTGGTEAFF	TGCAGCGTTGAAGATACAGGGGGCACTGAAGCTTTCTTT
NA	NA	TRBV6-1	TRBJ1-3	14	CASSSRLAGFTIYF	TGTGCCAGCAGTTCCCGGCTGGCCGGGTTCACCATATATTTT
NA	many	TRBV7-9	TRBJ1-5	16	CASSFARDGLNQPQHF	TGTGCCAGCAGCTTCGCCCGGGACGGGCTAAATCAGCCCCAGCATTTT
NA	NA	TRBV14	TRBJ1-2	14	CASSQQNTNYGYTF	TGTGCCAGCAGCCAACAGAATACTAACTATGGCTACACCTTC
TRBD2	NA	TRBV6-1	TRBJ2-7	13	CASTASGSYEQYF	TGTGCCAGCACTGCTAGCGGTTCCTACGAGCAGTACTTC
NA	many	TRBV20-1	TRBJ2-5	12	CSARDQAGTQYF	TGCAGTGCTAGAGATCAGGCCGGGACCCAGTACTTC
NA	NA	TRBV9	TRBJ1-3	14	CASSAAGSGNTIYF	TGTGCCAGCAGCGCAGCAGGGTCTGGAAACACCATATATTTT
NA	many	TRBV7-8	TRBJ2-7	15	CASSLDWREPYEQYF	TGTGCCAGCAGCTTAGATTGGCGGGAACCCTACGAGCAGTACTTC
NA	few	TRBV14	TRBJ2-6	14	CASSQEFGANVLTF	TGTGCCAGCAGCCAAGAGTTTGGGGCCAACGTCCTGACTTTC
TRBD2	many	TRBV7-8	TRBJ2-5	16	CASSLVERGLQETQYF	TGTGCCAGCAGCTTAGTTGAGCGGGGGCTCCAAGAGACCCAGTACTTC
NA	NA	TRBV7-9	TRBJ1-1	15	CASSPPSVGNTEAFF	TGTGCCAGCAGCCCCCCATCTGTAGGGAACACTGAAGCTTTCTTT
TRBD1	NA	TRBV15	TRBJ2-5	17	CATSRDRGQGFQETQYF	TGTGCCACCAGCAGAGATCGGGGACAGGGGTTCCAAGAGACCCAGTACTTC
NA	few	TRBV7-9	TRBJ2-2	14	CASWGQFMTGELFF	TGTGCCAGTTGGGGGCAGTTCATGACCGGGGAGCTGTTTTTT
TRBD2	NA	TRBV3-1	TRBJ2-1	19	CASSQVSLAGGRFSNEQFF	TGTGCCAGCAGCCAAGTCTCACTAGCGGGGGGCCGGTTCTCCAATGAGCAGTTCTTC
NA	many	TRBV7-8	TRBJ1-2	14	CASSFRGGPNGYTF	TGTGCCAGCAGCTTTAGGGGGGGCCCCAATGGCTACACCTTC